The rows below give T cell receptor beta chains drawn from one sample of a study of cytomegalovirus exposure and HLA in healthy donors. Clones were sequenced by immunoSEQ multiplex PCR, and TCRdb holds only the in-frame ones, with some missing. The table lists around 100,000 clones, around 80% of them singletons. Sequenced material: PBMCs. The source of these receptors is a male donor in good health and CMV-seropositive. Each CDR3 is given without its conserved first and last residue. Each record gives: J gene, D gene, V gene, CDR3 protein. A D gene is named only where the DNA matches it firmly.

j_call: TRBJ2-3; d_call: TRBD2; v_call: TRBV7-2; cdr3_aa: ASSSRGLTTDTQY
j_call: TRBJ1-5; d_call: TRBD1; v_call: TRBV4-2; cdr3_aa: ASSQYLADRGKRAQH
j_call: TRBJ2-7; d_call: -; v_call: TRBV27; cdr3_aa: ASSAGLRGNEQY
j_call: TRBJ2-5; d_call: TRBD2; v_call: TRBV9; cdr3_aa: ASSGKLADLQETQY
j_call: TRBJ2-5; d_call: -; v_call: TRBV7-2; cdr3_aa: ASSKGASRETQY
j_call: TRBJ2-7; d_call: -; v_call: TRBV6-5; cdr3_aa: ASSYSKGVSSYEQY
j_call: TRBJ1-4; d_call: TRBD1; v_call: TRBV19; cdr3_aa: ASSRNRGVGEKLF
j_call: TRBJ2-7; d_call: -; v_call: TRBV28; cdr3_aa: ASSRRLYEQY
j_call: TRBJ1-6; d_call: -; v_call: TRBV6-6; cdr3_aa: ASSKEPYNSPLH
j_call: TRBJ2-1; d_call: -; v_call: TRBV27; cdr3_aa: ATGGRGNWYNEQF
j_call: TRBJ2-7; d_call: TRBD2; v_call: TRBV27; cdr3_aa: ASSSRTSGAGEQY
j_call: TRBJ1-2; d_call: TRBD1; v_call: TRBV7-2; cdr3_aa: ASSPRQGDGYT
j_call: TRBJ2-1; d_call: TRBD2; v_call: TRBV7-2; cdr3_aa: ASRLGGGIIDEQF
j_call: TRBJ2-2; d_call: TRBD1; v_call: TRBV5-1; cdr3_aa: ASRPWTGNTGELF
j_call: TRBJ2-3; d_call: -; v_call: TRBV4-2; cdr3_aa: ASRQGHTQY
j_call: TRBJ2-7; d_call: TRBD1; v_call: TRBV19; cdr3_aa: ASSRGTGHRYEQY
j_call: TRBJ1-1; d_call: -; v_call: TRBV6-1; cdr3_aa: ASSGNSLSQAF
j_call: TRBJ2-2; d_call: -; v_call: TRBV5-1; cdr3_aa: ASSLAGIRTGELF
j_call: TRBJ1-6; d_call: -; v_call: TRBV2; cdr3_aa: ASSAGVQNSPLH
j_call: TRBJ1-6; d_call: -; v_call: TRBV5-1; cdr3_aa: ASTNSGFDSPLH
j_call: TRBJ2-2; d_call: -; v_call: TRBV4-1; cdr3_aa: ASSQYRGGGELF
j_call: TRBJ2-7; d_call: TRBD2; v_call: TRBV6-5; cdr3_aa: ASSTPGLAGSQY
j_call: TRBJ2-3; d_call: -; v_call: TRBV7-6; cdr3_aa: ASSSLFGRGTDTQY